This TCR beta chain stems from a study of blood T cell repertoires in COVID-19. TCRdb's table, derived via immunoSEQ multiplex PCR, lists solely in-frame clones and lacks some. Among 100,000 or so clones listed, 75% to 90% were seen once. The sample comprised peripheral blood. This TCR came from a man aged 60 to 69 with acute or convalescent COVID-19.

The CDR3 is CATSDGQATDTQYF. In DNA, the CDR3 is TGTGCCACCAGTGATGGGCAGGCGACAGATACGCAGTATTTT. The gene calls are TRBV24-1 and TRBJ2-3, with D uncertain. The CDR3 runs to 14 residues. CDR1 is KGHDR, CDR2 SFDVKD, per germline. V shed 3 bases and J shed 3 bases, with 9 bases lying between them.